This TCR beta chain comes out of a study of blood T cell repertoires in COVID-19. V lost 2 bases and J lost 6, with 7 bases in between. There are 12 residues in the CDR3. Germline-derived CDR1 and CDR2 are MDHEN and SYDVKM. TCRdb's copy holds only in-frame clones and misses some; the assay was immunoSEQ multiplex PCR. This table holds 260,000 or so clones, 80% to 90% found once. The sequence came from a woman between 70 and 85 years old with acute or convalescent COVID-19. This chain uses TRBV28 with TRBJ1-2, with no clear D. Sequencing used peripheral blood. The CDR3 loop is CASSLLTNGYTF. DNA for the CDR3: TGTGCCAGCAGTTTACTAACGAATGGCTACACCTTC.